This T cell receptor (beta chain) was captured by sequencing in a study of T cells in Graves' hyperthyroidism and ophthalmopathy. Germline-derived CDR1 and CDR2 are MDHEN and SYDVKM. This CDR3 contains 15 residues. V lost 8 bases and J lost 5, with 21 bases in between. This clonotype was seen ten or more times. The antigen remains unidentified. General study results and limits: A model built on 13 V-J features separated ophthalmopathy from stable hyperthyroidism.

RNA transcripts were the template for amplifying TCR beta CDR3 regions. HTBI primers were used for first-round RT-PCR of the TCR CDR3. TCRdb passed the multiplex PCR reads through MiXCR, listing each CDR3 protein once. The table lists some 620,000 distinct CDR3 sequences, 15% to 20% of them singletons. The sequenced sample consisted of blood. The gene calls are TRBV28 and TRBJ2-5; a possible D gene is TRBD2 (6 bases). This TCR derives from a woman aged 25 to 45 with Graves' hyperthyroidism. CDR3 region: CASDTGRWNTETQYF. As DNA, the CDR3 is TGTGCCAGCGACACGGGGAGGTGGAATACGGAGACCCAGTACTTC.